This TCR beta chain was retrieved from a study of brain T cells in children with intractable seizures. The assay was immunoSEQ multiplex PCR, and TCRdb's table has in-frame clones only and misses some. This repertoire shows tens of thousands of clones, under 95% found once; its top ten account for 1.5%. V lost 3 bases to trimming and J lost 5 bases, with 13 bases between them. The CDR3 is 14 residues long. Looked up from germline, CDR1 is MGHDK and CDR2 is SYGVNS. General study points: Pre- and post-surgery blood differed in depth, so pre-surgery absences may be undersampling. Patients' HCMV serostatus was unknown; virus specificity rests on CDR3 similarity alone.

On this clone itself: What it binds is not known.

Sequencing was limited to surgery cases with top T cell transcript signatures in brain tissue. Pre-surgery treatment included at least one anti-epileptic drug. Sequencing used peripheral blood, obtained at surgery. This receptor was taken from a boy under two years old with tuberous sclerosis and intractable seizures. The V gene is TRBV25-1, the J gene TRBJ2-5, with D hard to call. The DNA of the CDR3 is TGTGCCAGCAGTGAGGGTCGCGCATGGGAGACCCAGTACTTC. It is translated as CASSEGRAWETQYF.